The source of this TCR beta chain is a study of shared clonotypes between healthy human individuals. Whole-study findings and limits: Between a few donors, naive CD4 clonotypes were shared at a level of about 5%. An anticipated effect of sequencing depth on clonotype sharing among donors was recognized.

Investigators spread the genomic DNA of each subset evenly over several immunoSEQ plates. Source study methods: Filtering was not the same, since immunoSEQ gave junction-only sequences without quality scores. Sequencing was performed with immunoSEQ multiplex PCR; in TCRdb, only in-frame clones are kept and a portion is missing. For V, J and clone size, that table is used; D and trimming come from the DNA. Among 1,400,000 or so clones listed, 97% to 99% were seen once. A remark on this clone: As yet, its antigen is unknown.

The TCR sequence derives from a man between 25 and 39 years old in good health. Sequencing input: naive CD4+ T cells sorted from blood. Subset denoted: CD45RA+ positively selected.

Here the CDR3 DNA reads TGTGCCTGGAGCGCGACAGGGGGCCCCAGGGATCGGCCCCAGCATTTT. The encoded protein is CAWSATGGPRDRPQHF. This rearrangement joins TRBV30 to TRBJ1-5; TRBD1 matches at 10 bases. The germline V gene encodes CDR1 GTSNPN and CDR2 SVGIG (reference sequence). Losses at the gene ends were 3 bases for V and 9 bases for J; bases not matched to a gene: 14. This CDR3 has 16 amino acids.